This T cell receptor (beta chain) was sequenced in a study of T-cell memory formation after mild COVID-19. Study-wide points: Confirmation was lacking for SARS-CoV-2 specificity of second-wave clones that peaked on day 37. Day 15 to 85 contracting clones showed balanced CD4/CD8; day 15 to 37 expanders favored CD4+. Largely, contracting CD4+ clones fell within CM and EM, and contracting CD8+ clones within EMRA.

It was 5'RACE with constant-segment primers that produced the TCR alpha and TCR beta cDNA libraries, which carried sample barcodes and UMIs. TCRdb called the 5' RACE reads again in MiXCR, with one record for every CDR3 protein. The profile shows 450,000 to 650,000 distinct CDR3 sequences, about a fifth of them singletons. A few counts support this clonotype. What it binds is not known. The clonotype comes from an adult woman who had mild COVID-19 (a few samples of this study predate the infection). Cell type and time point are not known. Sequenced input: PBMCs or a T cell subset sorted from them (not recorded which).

CDR3 in DNA: TGTGCCAGCAAGCCGGGACAGGGGTACAGCAATCAGCCCCAGCATTTT. This gives the protein CASKPGQGYSNQPQHF. The chain couples TRBV12-3 or TRBV12-4 to TRBJ1-5; 10 bases are a match to TRBD1. CDR3 size: 16 residues. Unmatched junction bases numbered 7, after V lost 7 bases and J lost 1 base.